One and the same sample provided the 25 T cell receptor beta chains below, sequenced in a study of preoperative IRX-2 immunotherapy in early breast cancer. The treatment here: preoperative locoregional IRX-2 cytokine immunotherapy. Generated by immunoSEQ multiplex PCR, the TCRdb table keeps only in-frame clones and is missing some. The table lists approximately 26,000 clones, roughly 80% of them singletons. The source material was lymph node tissue, sampled after IRX-2 immunotherapy. These TCRs come from a human donor with breast cancer.

This sequence joins TRBV5-1 and TRBJ1-2; D is possibly TRBD1 (5 bases). The CDR3 has 14 residues. The V end was cut by 3 bases, the J end by 2 bases, with 11 bases between. CDR1 and CDR2 (germline): SGHRS, YFSETQ. CDR3 nucleotide sequence: TGCGCCAGCAGCTCCACCAGGGAAAACTATGGCTACACCTTC. Its translation: CASSSTRENYGYTF.

V is TRBV7-1 and J is TRBJ2-7; 10 bases line up with TRBD1. TRBV7-1 is an ORF; its function is uncertain. CDR3 length: 16 residues. The trim removed 5 bases at V and 3 bases at J, leaving 10 bases unmatched. DNA for the CDR3: TGTGCCAGCAGCCTAGCGACCGGGACAGGGGTCTACGAGCAGTACTTC. Translation gives CASSLATGTGVYEQYF.

V gene TRBV5-1 combines with J gene TRBJ1-3; no clear D. The germline V and J ends were trimmed by 1 base and 1 base, with 15 bases remaining between them. Germline loops: CDR1 SGHRS, CDR2 YFSETQ. The CDR3 has 17 residues. The DNA of the CDR3 is TGCGCCAGCAGCTTGTGGGCGGATGGCATGTCTGGAAACACCATATATTTT. Translating gives CASSLWADGMSGNTIYF.

The chain carries TRBV11-3 and TRBJ2-7; D is ambiguous. The CDR3 length is 14 residues. V gave up 3 bases and J gave up 1 base, with 10 bases separating them. CDR1 is SGHNT, CDR2 YENEEA, per germline. The CDR3 DNA is TGTGCCAGCAGCTTGGCGGAGTGGTCCTACGAGCAGTACTTC. Protein sequence: CASSLAEWSYEQYF.

This clone has a handful of counts. The chain carries TRBV19 and TRBJ1-1, with TRBD1 identical over 9 bases. The CDR3 spans 13 residues. The J segment lost 10 bases and the V segment lost 5 bases, leaving 8 bases of the junction unmatched. Germline V lookup: CDR1 LNHDA, CDR2 SQIVND (reference sequence). In DNA, the CDR3 is TGTGCCAGTAGTTTCCGGGACAGGGACGGAGCTTTCTTT. The encoded protein is CASSFRDRDGAFF.

The chain couples TRBV2 to TRBJ2-5; 8 bases map to TRBD2. J gave up 5 bases and V 8 bases, and 7 bases lay outside the gene matches. Germline CDR1 and CDR2: SNHLY and FYNNEI. This CDR3 is built from 13 residues. CDR3 sequence (DNA): TGTGCCAGCCAGACTAGCGCGGGTGAGACCCAGTACTTC. It specifies CASQTSAGETQYF.

J is TRBJ2-4 and V is TRBV11-3, with 9 nucleotides matching TRBD1. The CDR3 extends over 17 amino acids. V shed 5 bases and J 8 bases; nucleotides not matched to a gene: 16. From germline, CDR1 is SGHNT and CDR2 YENEEA. CDR3 sequence (DNA): TGTGCCAGCAGCCAGATTACCTCGGGACAGGGCGGCTACATTCAGTACTTC. It codes for CASSQITSGQGGYIQYF.

This clone was seen a handful of times. The J gene is TRBJ2-6, the V gene TRBV6-8; D unresolved. This CDR3 has 17 residues. Germline lookup yields CDR1 MNHGY and CDR2 SAAAGT. Trimming pared 1 base from V and 1 base from J, leaving 11 bases between. CDR3 bases: TGTGCCAGCAGTTACTGGCGTCCCGGGTCTGGGGCCAACGTCCTGACTTTC. It specifies CASSYWRPGSGANVLTF.

This clone has just one count. The chain links TRBV19 to TRBJ1-1; TRBD1 is a possible D gene (5 bases). CDR1 is LNHDA and CDR2 is SQIVND in the germline V gene (reference sequence). Deletions cut 7 bases from V and 2 bases from J, with 11 bases between. This CDR3 comprises 13 residues. The CDR3: CASIPQGNTEAFF. The CDR3 DNA is TGTGCCAGTATCCCTCAGGGAAACACTGAAGCTTTCTTT.

The genes are TRBV7-6 and TRBJ1-2; 7 nucleotides line up with TRBD1. Germline trimming cut 9 bases from V and 8 bases from J; bases unmatched to any gene: 24. The V gene's germline CDR1 is SGHVS and CDR2 FNYEAQ. There are 17 residues in the CDR3. The CDR3 loop is CASLRQGRSRGAEGYTF. The CDR3, as DNA: TGTGCCAGTCTGCGACAGGGCCGAAGTCGGGGAGCGGAGGGCTACACCTTC.

This chain connects TRBV6-8 to TRBJ2-1; D is uncertain. Germline CDR1 reads MNHGY; CDR2 reads SAAAGT. This CDR3 spans 15 amino acids. V dropped 7 bases and J dropped 0 bases, with 13 bases sitting between them. The CDR3 is CASTKRQSSYNEQFF. The CDR3 DNA sequence: TGTGCCAGCACCAAACGGCAGAGCTCCTACAATGAGCAGTTCTTC.

V gene TRBV19 combines with J gene TRBJ2-7; 12 bases line up with TRBD2. Germline V lookup: CDR1 LNHDA, CDR2 SQIVND (reference sequence). V gave up 4 bases and J gave up 3 bases; unmatched junction bases: 10. The CDR3 has 17 amino acids. Here the CDR3 DNA reads TGTGCCAGTAGTAGAGGACTAGCGGGACCGAGGAGCTACGAGCAGTACTTC. It encodes CASSRGLAGPRSYEQYF.

In its sample, this clone was seen a few times. The J gene is TRBJ2-1, the V gene TRBV11-3; 9 bases are a match to TRBD1. This CDR3 has 14 residues. Germline assignment: CDR1 SGHNT and CDR2 YENEEA. The junction had 4 bases not matched to a gene; V was cut back by 8 bases and J by 2 bases. CDR3 sequence (DNA): TGTGCCAGCGCTAGGACAGGGGCCTACAATGAGCAGTTCTTC. It is translated as CASARTGAYNEQFF.

J is TRBJ1-1 and V is TRBV11-3; D perhaps matches TRBD1 (5 bases). With 3 bases removed from V and 4 bases from J, the gap between germline ends came to 18 bases. The germline gives CDR1 SGHNT, CDR2 YENEEA. This CDR3 spans 16 amino acids. The CDR3 loop is CASSLAIFGGGTEAFF. The CDR3 DNA reads TGTGCCAGCAGCTTGGCAATCTTCGGTGGGGGCACTGAAGCTTTCTTT.

J is TRBJ1-3 and V is TRBV11-3; no firm D call. CDR1 is SGHNT, CDR2 YENEEA, per germline. This CDR3 is built from 15 residues. V was clipped by 0 bases and J by 0 bases, with 6 bases between them. The CDR3 loop reads CASSLDHSSGNTIYF. The CDR3 DNA reads as TGTGCCAGCAGCTTAGACCACAGCTCTGGAAACACCATATATTTT.

V and J are TRBV6-4 and TRBJ2-6, with D hard to call. CDR1 is MRHNA and CDR2 is SNTAGT in the germline V gene. The CDR3 is 16 residues long. V lost 5 bases and J 0 bases, leaving 11 bases between the germline ends. The DNA of the CDR3 is TGTGCCAGCAGTTACACCCGAAACTCTGGGGCCAACGTCCTGACTTTC. It codes for CASSYTRNSGANVLTF.

This chain uses TRBV11-3 with TRBJ2-1, with 11 bases identical to TRBD2. V shed 4 bases, J shed 7 bases, and the junction held 6 bases outside the gene matches. Germline CDR1 and CDR2: SGHNT and YENEEA. The CDR3 has 15 residues. In DNA form, the CDR3 reads TGTGCCAGCAGCTCCCTAGCGGGAGGATATAATGAGCAGTTCTTC. Amino acids: CASSSLAGGYNEQFF.

This rearrangement joins TRBV6-9 to TRBJ1-4; tentative D call: TRBD1 (5 bases). The CDR3 is made up of 15 amino acids. Trimming shortened V by 6 bases and J by 2 bases, and 13 bases separated the two germline ends. Germline-derived CDR1 and CDR2 are MNHGY and SVAAGI. In DNA, the CDR3 is TGTGCCAGCAGCACAAACAGGCTTACTAATGAAAAACTGTTTTTT. Amino acids: CASSTNRLTNEKLFF.

The V gene is TRBV18, the J gene TRBJ2-7; 7 bases fit TRBD1. The trim removed 6 bases at V and 0 bases at J, leaving 11 bases unmatched. The CDR3 loop spans 16 amino acids. Germline assignment: CDR1 KGHSH and CDR2 LQKENI. CDR3 residues: CASSLAGTVSSYEQYF. The CDR3 DNA reads as TGTGCCAGCTCTCTAGCCGGGACAGTCAGCTCCTACGAGCAGTACTTC.

This chain connects TRBV11-3 to TRBJ1-2, with 8 bases that match TRBD1. The CDR3 consists of 14 residues. Germline V lookup: CDR1 SGHNT, CDR2 YENEEA. The V gene end was trimmed by 4 bases and the J gene end by 6 bases; junction bases not matched to a gene: 7. The CDR3 DNA is TGTGCCAGCAGCTCCCGACAGGGGAGGAATGGCTACACCTTC. Translating gives CASSSRQGRNGYTF.

The chain links TRBV29-1 to TRBJ2-5, with a tentative D call TRBD1 (5 bases). In germline, CDR1 is SQVTM, CDR2 ANQGSEA. V gave up 0 bases and J gave up 1 base, with 12 bases separating them. The CDR3 sequence is 15 residues long. CDR3 residues: CSVEDPGLVQETQYF. The CDR3 region has the DNA TGCAGCGTTGAAGATCCAGGGCTAGTCCAAGAGACCCAGTACTTC.

The table lists this clone with a few counts. The genes are TRBV6-8 and TRBJ2-2; D possibly corresponds to TRBD2 (6 bases). The CDR3 covers 12 residues. Germline CDR1 is MNHGY and CDR2 is SAAAGT. The CDR3 DNA reads TGTGCTATGGGGCGGGAAGCCGGGGAGCTGTTTTTT. Protein product: CAMGREAGELFF.

This clone was found a few times. The chain is built from TRBV11-3 and TRBJ2-7; 7 bases agree with TRBD1. The CDR3 covers 15 residues. CDR1 is SGHNT and CDR2 is YENEEA in the germline V gene. Trimming removed 3 bases from V and 1 base from J; junction bases left unmatched: 6. CDR3 sequence (DNA): TGTGCCAGCAGCTTCCATCCGGGACAGTCCTACGAGCAGTACTTC. It encodes CASSFHPGQSYEQYF.

The J gene is TRBJ1-1, the V gene TRBV7-4, with 7 bases lining up with TRBD1. The length of the CDR3 is 14 residues. Germline assignment: CDR1 SGHVT and CDR2 SQSDAQ. J gave up 1 base and V 5 bases, and 4 bases lay outside the gene matches. The DNA for the CDR3 is TGTGCCAGCAGCCTCAGGACAGGGAACACTGAAGCTTTCTTT. Residues: CASSLRTGNTEAFF.

This clone was found a few times. The V and J genes are TRBV5-1 and TRBJ1-4; a weak D match, TRBD1 (6 bases). The germline V and J ends were trimmed by 5 bases and 4 bases, with 18 bases remaining between them. Germline lookup yields CDR1 SGHRS and CDR2 YFSETQ. This CDR3 has 16 amino acids. CDR3 region: CASSSGRGNLNEKLFF. CDR3 bases: TGCGCCAGCAGTAGTGGCAGGGGTAACCTTAATGAAAAACTGTTTTTT.